What follows are 13 T cell receptor beta chains derived from one specimen sequenced in a study of OX40 agonist ivuxolimab in advanced cancers. Assay: immunoSEQ multiplex PCR; the TCRdb copy retains only in-frame clones and omits some. The sample records over 55,000 clones, around three quarters being singletons. Sequences were derived from CD4+ or CD8+ T cells sorted from blood, sampled in a trial of the OX40 agonist ivuxolimab. The receptors were sampled from an adult with an advanced solid tumor such as melanoma, head and neck, liver or kidney cancer.

The J gene is TRBJ1-5, the V gene TRBV10-3, with no clear D. V was clipped by 4 bases and J by 0 bases, with 16 bases between them. The CDR3 runs to 17 residues. From germline, CDR1 is ENHRY and CDR2 SYGVKD. The CDR3 here is CAISGRSLGSSNQPQHF. The DNA of the CDR3 is TGTGCCATCAGTGGAAGATCGTTAGGGAGTAGCAATCAGCCCCAGCATTTT.

This chain joins TRBV19 and TRBJ1-1; no reliable D call. CDR3 length: 14 residues. CDR1 is LNHDA, CDR2 SQIVND, per germline (reference sequence). The V end lost 5 bases, the J end lost 6 bases, and 16 bases lay between the germline ends. The CDR3, as DNA: TGTGCCAGTAGTCGGAGGGCAGGAGGCGCTGAAGCTTTCTTT. Protein: CASSRRAGGAEAFF.

CDR3 DNA sequence: TGTGCCAGCAGCGCAGACAGGGCAGGCGAGACCCAGTACTTC. This codes for CASSADRAGETQYF. The chain joins TRBV11-3 to TRBJ2-5; TRBD1 matches 7 bases. Germline trimming cut 5 bases from V and 5 bases from J; bases unmatched to any gene: 8. CDR3 length: 14 amino acids. Germline assignment: CDR1 SGHNT and CDR2 YENEEA.

The rearrangement links TRBV18 to TRBJ1-1; D remains ambiguous. The CDR3 loop spans 14 amino acids. Germline assignment: CDR1 KGHSH and CDR2 LQKENI. Trimming shortened V by 0 bases and J by 5 bases, and 10 bases separated the two germline ends. CDR3 in DNA: TGTGCCAGCTCACCACCAAGCCGGAGGACTGAAGCTTTCTTT. The encoded protein is CASSPPSRRTEAFF.

This clone was observed a few times. The chain couples TRBV28 to TRBJ2-1; no clear D. The germline V and J ends were trimmed by 2 bases and 1 base, with 3 bases remaining between them. The CDR3 contains 13 residues. CDR1 and CDR2 from the germline V gene are MDHEN and SYDVKM. CDR3 DNA: TGTGCCAGCAGTTTAGGTTCCTACAATGAGCAGTTCTTC. This sequence encodes CASSLGSYNEQFF. Combining the CDR3 with reference TRBV28 and TRBJ2-1 gives the whole variable domain DVKVTQSSRYLVKRTGEKVFLECVQDMDHENMFWYRQDPGLGLRLIYFSYDVKMKEKGDIPEGYSVSREKKERFSLILESASTNQTSMYLCASSLGSYNEQFFGPGTRLTVL.

This rearrangement joins TRBV4-3 to TRBJ1-2, with D possibly being TRBD1 (5 bases). The CDR3 is 15 amino acids. Germline CDR1 LGHNA, CDR2 YSLEER. V lost 0 bases and J lost 4, with 12 bases in between. The CDR3 protein is CASSQEWQGIYGYTF. The CDR3 DNA reads as TGCGCCAGCAGCCAAGAATGGCAGGGCATCTATGGCTACACCTTC.

The chain uses TRBV6-6 and TRBJ1-1, with 9 nucleotides matching TRBD1. The CDR3 is 15 amino acids. The V gene end was trimmed by 0 bases and the J gene end by 4 bases; junction bases not matched to a gene: 3. CDR1 and CDR2 (germline): MNHNY, SVGAGI (reference sequence). The CDR3 region is CASSYSNRGLTEAFF. The DNA of the CDR3 is TGTGCCAGCAGTTACTCGAACAGGGGGCTCACTGAAGCTTTCTTT.

The chain joins TRBV7-9 to TRBJ1-6, with a tentative D call TRBD1 (5 bases). V lost 1 base and J 3 bases, leaving 16 bases between the germline ends. The CDR3 is 18 residues long. Germline CDR1 SEHNR, CDR2 FQNEAQ (reference sequence). The CDR3 loop is CASSLGGRGTDYNSPLHF. The CDR3, as DNA: TGTGCCAGCAGCTTAGGTGGCCGAGGGACCGACTATAATTCACCCCTCCACTTT.

This sequence joins TRBV27 and TRBJ2-3, with D perhaps TRBD2 (6 bases). The V end was cut by 6 bases, the J end by 3 bases, with 16 bases between. This CDR3 has 15 residues. Germline V gene sequence: CDR1 MNHEY, CDR2 SMNVEV (reference sequence). The DNA for the CDR3 is TGTGCCAGCAGCCGGGCTGGGGGACTTACAGATACGCAGTATTTT. Amino acids: CASSRAGGLTDTQYF.

The J gene is TRBJ2-1, the V gene TRBV11-2, with 9 bases lining up with TRBD2. Germline values: CDR1 SGHAT, CDR2 FQNNGV. The CDR3 is 16 amino acids. Trimming removed 1 base from V and 6 bases from J; junction bases left unmatched: 7. The CDR3 region has the DNA TGTGCCAGCAGCTTAGGGCCGGGACTAGCCGGCAATGAGCAGTTCTTC. This codes for CASSLGPGLAGNEQFF.

The chain uses TRBV7-7 and TRBJ2-2; perhaps TRBD2 as D (6 bases). This CDR3 contains 14 residues. Per germline, CDR1 SSHAT and CDR2 FNYEAQ (reference sequence). Trimming stripped 5 bases from V and 1 base from J, with 8 bases between. For the CDR3, the DNA is TGTGCCAGCAGCCCGGGGGTGAACACCGGGGAGCTGTTTTTT. This gives the protein CASSPGVNTGELFF. The full variable domain, rest sourced from reference TRBV7-7 and TRBJ2-2, is GAGVSQSPRYKVTKRGQDVTLRCDPISSHATLYWYQQALGQGPEFLTYFNYEAQPDKSGLPSDRFSAERPEGSISTLTIQRTEQRDSAMYRCASSPGVNTGELFFGEGSRLTVL.

The CDR3 DNA reads TGTGCCAGCAGCGCGAGACAGGGTGTGAACACTGAAGCTTTCTTT. Protein product: CASSARQGVNTEAFF. The chain recombines TRBV7-2 with TRBJ1-1, with 7 bases matching TRBD1. After removal of 5 bases from V and 0 bases from J, the junction contained 6 bases not matched to a gene. The CDR3 is made up of 15 amino acids. CDR1 is SGHTA, CDR2 FQGNSA, per germline.

A few counts support this clone. This chain connects TRBV4-3 to TRBJ2-5; tentatively, D is TRBD1 or TRBD2 (5 bases each). Trimming cost V 0 bases and J 5 bases, with 22 bases left between them. Germline V lookup: CDR1 LGHNA, CDR2 YSLEER. There are 18 residues in the CDR3. DNA for the CDR3: TGCGCCAGCAGCCAAGAAATACTCGGACGGAGAGAGGGGGAGACCCAGTACTTC. Its protein is CASSQEILGRREGETQYF.